The next 5 T cell receptor beta chains were all read from a single sample in a study of blood T cell repertoires in COVID-19. TCRdb keeps only in-frame clones here, not all; method: immunoSEQ multiplex PCR. The sample gives some 270,000 clones, approximately 85% of which show up once; 0.7% to 1% is in the top ten. The sequenced sample consisted of peripheral blood. These receptors were obtained from a human donor with COVID-19, enrolled during active disease. The donor label of this sample is uncertain.

The chain couples TRBV19 to TRBJ1-2; TRBD1 is a possible D gene (5 bases). Trimming shortened V by 7 bases and J by 3 bases, and 18 bases separated the two germline ends. The CDR3 loop spans 15 amino acids. Germline V lookup: CDR1 LNHDA, CDR2 SQIVND (reference sequence). In DNA form, the CDR3 reads TGTGCCAGTACCTCTTTGGTGGGGCGTCACTATGGCTACACCTTC. Translation: CASTSLVGRHYGYTF.

The chain is built from TRBV7-9 and TRBJ2-7; 7 bases are shared with TRBD2. V shed 4 bases, J shed 4 bases, and the junction held 13 bases outside the gene matches. Germline lookup yields CDR1 SEHNR and CDR2 FQNEAQ (reference sequence). The length of the CDR3 is 16 residues. CDR3 sequence reads: CASSSPAVAGYYEQYF. The CDR3 nucleotides are TGTGCCAGCAGCTCCCCTGCGGTAGCGGGTTATTACGAGCAGTACTTC.

The genes are TRBV7-2 and TRBJ2-7, with D hard to call. The CDR3 consists of 13 residues. The germline CDR1 and CDR2 sequences are SGHTA and FQGNSA. The germline V and J ends were trimmed by 2 bases and 4 bases, with 9 bases remaining between them. The CDR3 here is CASSLQSVYEQYF. In DNA, the CDR3 is TGTGCCAGCAGCTTACAATCAGTTTACGAGCAGTACTTC.

The genes are TRBV12-3 or TRBV12-4 and TRBJ1-1, with D unclear. This CDR3 spans 13 amino acids. V was pared by 0 bases and J by 4 bases, with 6 bases between. CDR3 in amino acids: CASSLAMSTEAFF. CDR3 in DNA: TGTGCCAGCAGTTTAGCGATGAGCACTGAAGCTTTCTTT.

The V and J genes are TRBV6-6 and TRBJ2-3, with 9 bases that match TRBD1. Trimming cost V 8 bases and J 3 bases; bases outside gene matches: 3. Germline CDR1 reads MNHNY; CDR2 reads SVGAGI (reference sequence). The CDR3 contains 13 residues. The CDR3 sequence: CASGGQGTDTQYF. CDR3 DNA sequence: TGTGCCAGCGGGGGACAGGGAACAGATACGCAGTATTTT.